These 22 T cell receptor beta chains were sequenced from one sample in a study of vaccination and CD4 T cells after COVID-19 (dated by TCRdb to between 2020 and 2023). The library was prepared using PCR. Sequenced using an Illumina iSeq 100. DNA from cultured CD4+ T cells underwent TCR sequencing with the Oncomine TCR Beta short-read assay at the Johns Hopkins FTIC core. Clones were called with MiXCR by TCRdb after fastp trimmed the public reads at Q25, and only in-frame beta chains were retained. Rows are unified per CDR3 protein, each entry keeping the most common DNA and genes. A total of 9,000 to 15,000 distinct CDR3 sequences appear in this sample, around half of them only once. Clones ranked in the top ten supply around a third of the sample. These receptors lack a known antigen. This specimen's treatment or condition label, interpreted: roughly 10-day PBMC culture with coronavirus spike peptide pools or control peptides (ViraFEST assay).

The sequenced sample consisted of CD4+ T cells from blood, cultured in vitro. All receptors derive from a human donor who had recovered from COVID-19.

The rearrangement links TRBV27 to TRBJ1-2; a possible D gene is TRBD1 (6 bases). CDR1 and CDR2 (germline): MNHEY, SMNVEV (reference sequence). The CDR3 contains 13 residues. V was cut by 3 bases and J by 1 base, with 6 bases left in between. The CDR3 DNA follows: TGTGCCAGCAGTTTCAGGGGTAACTATGGCTACACCTTC. Translation gives CASSFRGNYGYTF.

The rearrangement joins TRBV20-1 to TRBJ2-3; a weak D match, TRBD2 (6 bases). CDR1 and CDR2 (germline): DFQATT, SNEGSKA (reference sequence). There are 15 residues in the CDR3. Between the trimmed V and J ends, which lost 5 bases and 0 bases, there was a span of 15 bases. CDR3 sequence reads: CSAGYGGRSTDTQYF. CDR3 DNA sequence: TGCAGTGCTGGATACGGGGGAAGAAGCACAGATACGCAGTATTTT.

The chain uses TRBV11-2 and TRBJ2-3; a weak D match, TRBD2 (5 bases). Germline CDR1 SGHAT, CDR2 FQNNGV. Trimming stripped 1 base from V and 6 bases from J, with 8 bases between. The CDR3 has 13 residues. The chain's CDR3 is CASSLAGTDTQYF. For the CDR3, the DNA is TGTGCCAGCAGCTTAGCGGGAACCGATACGCAGTATTTT.

To note about this clonotype: One end of the junction fails to match germline, which may point to a read error. The V and J genes are TRBV24-1 and TRBJ1-1, with a weak D call TRBD1 (5 bases). The CDR3 loop spans 12 amino acids. Germline V gives CDR1 KGHDR, CDR2 SFDVKD. The CDR3 loop is CATSGSRVGAYF. The CDR3 region has the DNA TGTGCCACCAGTGGGAGCAGGGTGGGAGCTTACTTT.

This sequence joins TRBV2 and TRBJ1-1; no clear D. The CDR3 is made up of 13 amino acids. V was shortened by 3 bases and J by 11 bases, with 16 bases between the two germline ends. Germline values: CDR1 SNHLY, CDR2 FYNNEI. The CDR3 protein is CASSESGREGAFF. The CDR3 DNA reads as TGTGCCAGCAGTGAGAGTGGGCGGGAGGGCGCTTTCTTT.

V and J are TRBV2 and TRBJ2-2; D remains unclear. CDR1 SNHLY and CDR2 FYNNEI come from the germline V gene. This CDR3 comprises 18 residues. The V gene lost 0 bases and the J gene lost 2 bases, with 16 bases spanning the gap. The CDR3 coding sequence is TGTGCCAGCAGTGAAGCGAGCATAGGCAGGCCAAACACCGGGGAGCTGTTTTTT. Translation: CASSEASIGRPNTGELFF.

This clonotype was recorded a few times. The chain is built from TRBV5-1 and TRBJ2-7, with 11 bases fitting TRBD2. In germline, CDR1 is SGHRS, CDR2 YFSETQ. The CDR3 length is 16 residues. Trimming removed 2 bases from V and 5 bases from J; junction bases left unmatched: 9. The CDR3 sequence: CASSFRLAGLPNEQYF. The CDR3 DNA reads TGCGCCAGCAGCTTTCGACTAGCGGGGTTACCGAACGAGCAGTACTTC.

The chain carries TRBV5-4 and TRBJ2-3; possibly TRBD2 for D (5 bases). CDR1 and CDR2 from the germline V gene are SGHNT and YYREEE (reference sequence). The CDR3 sequence is 15 residues long. V was pared by 1 base and J by 6 bases, with 15 bases between. CDR3 nucleotide sequence: TGTGCCAGCAGCTTGTCTCAGCCGGGGTACGATACGCAGTATTTT. It encodes CASSLSQPGYDTQYF.

CDR3 protein: CASSSLTADSGNTIYF. DNA for the CDR3: TGTGCCAGCAGCTCACTGACAGCCGACTCTGGAAACACCATATATTTT. J is TRBJ1-3 and V is TRBV7-2; a possible D gene is TRBD1 (5 bases). The V end was cut by 4 bases, the J end by 0 bases, with 13 bases between. CDR3 length equals 16 residues. In germline, CDR1 is SGHTA, CDR2 FQGNSA.

The chain combines TRBV7-2 with TRBJ1-1; tentative D call: TRBD1 (6 bases). Trimming stripped 3 bases from V and 1 base from J, with 12 bases between. The CDR3 contains 15 residues. CDR1 is SGHTA and CDR2 is FQGNSA in the germline V gene. CDR3: CASSLMGRGNTEAFF. CDR3 nucleotides: TGTGCCAGCAGCTTGATGGGCAGGGGGAACACTGAAGCTTTCTTT.

This clonotype was seen only a few times. The chain recombines TRBV20-1 with TRBJ2-3, with 7 bases aligning to TRBD1. CDR1 is DFQATT and CDR2 is SNEGSKA in the germline V gene (reference sequence). This CDR3 comprises 13 residues. The V gene end was trimmed by 6 bases and the J gene end by 3 bases; junction bases not matched to a gene: 6. The CDR3 sequence is CSASLQGTDTQYF. CDR3 coding DNA: TGCAGTGCCTCGTTACAGGGGACAGATACGCAGTATTTT.

The table lists this clonotype with a few counts. The chain recombines TRBV27 with TRBJ1-2; TRBD1 matches 7 bases. Germline CDR1 MNHEY, CDR2 SMNVEV (reference sequence). V was pared by 4 bases and J by 8 bases, with 7 bases of the junction left unmatched. This CDR3 has 13 amino acids. The CDR3, as DNA: TGTGCCAGCAGTTGGAACACAGGGGACGGCTACACCTTC. This gives the protein CASSWNTGDGYTF.

This clonotype was counted only a few times. The CDR3: CSASNPSRRHGYTF. The DNA of the CDR3 is TGCAGTGCTAGTAATCCATCCAGGAGACATGGCTACACCTTC. The chain has TRBV20-1 and TRBJ1-2; D remains unclear. Per the germline V gene, CDR1 is DFQATT and CDR2 is SNEGSKA (reference sequence). V lost 3 bases and J lost 6, with 17 bases in between. CDR3 length: 14 residues.

The chain employs TRBV19 and TRBJ2-6; tentatively, D is TRBD1 (7 bases). The V and J ends lost 6 bases and 0 bases respectively, with 21 bases between them. Germline CDR1 LNHDA, CDR2 SQIVND (reference sequence). The CDR3 loop spans 19 amino acids. The CDR3 is CASRLLSGRGASGANVLTF. For the CDR3, the DNA is TGTGCCAGTAGGTTACTCAGCGGCAGGGGGGCCTCTGGGGCCAACGTCCTGACTTTC.

The chain joins TRBV20-1 to TRBJ2-1, with 8 bases that match TRBD2. The V gene's germline CDR1 is DFQATT and CDR2 SNEGSKA (reference sequence). With 6 bases clipped from V and 4 bases from J, the junction kept 8 bases outside the gene matches. This CDR3 region has 14 residues. For the CDR3, the DNA is TGCAGTGCAGTCGCGGGGGGACTTTACAATGAGCAGTTCTTC. Its translation is CSAVAGGLYNEQFF.

This chain uses TRBV7-8 with TRBJ2-3, with D maybe TRBD1 (6 bases). V lost 5 bases and J lost 3, with 9 bases in between. The CDR3 runs to 13 residues. The V gene's germline CDR1 is SGHVS and CDR2 FQNEAQ. CDR3 nucleotides: TGTGCCAGCAGCCGTAGGGGGACAGATACGCAGTATTTT. It translates to CASSRRGTDTQYF.

The chain uses TRBV6-5 and TRBJ1-1; D may be TRBD1 (6 bases). Trimming removed 0 bases from V and 0 bases from J, with 11 bases in between. The CDR3 contains 16 residues. CDR1 is MNHEY, CDR2 SVGAGI, per germline. The DNA of the CDR3 is TGTGCCAGCAGTTACTCGAAAAACAGGGTGAACACTGAAGCTTTCTTT. It translates to CASSYSKNRVNTEAFF.

V is TRBV6-1 and J is TRBJ2-1, with 8 bases lining up with TRBD1. V shed 8 bases, J shed 9 bases, and the junction held 21 bases outside the gene matches. The CDR3 is made up of 17 amino acids. CDR1 and CDR2 from the germline V gene are MNHNS and SASEGT. CDR3 sequence: CASSPGRSGGLRSEQFF. CDR3 in DNA: TGTGCCAGCTCCCCGGGGAGGTCAGGGGGCCTTCGTAGTGAGCAGTTCTTC.

This chain connects TRBV6-2 or TRBV6-3 to TRBJ2-7; possible D gene TRBD2, 5 bases. Per germline, CDR1 MNHEY and CDR2 SVGEGT. Trimming removed 2 bases at V and 0 bases at J, with 20 bases between. CDR3 length equals 18 residues. The CDR3 reads CASSYTPGLLISSYEQYF. In nucleotides, the CDR3 is TGTGCCAGCAGTTACACCCCCGGACTTCTTATCAGCTCCTACGAGCAGTACTTC.

The rearrangement joins TRBV5-1 to TRBJ2-2, with D perhaps TRBD2 (5 bases). The CDR3 sequence is 17 residues long. Germline V CDR1 and CDR2: SGHRS, YFSETQ. Trimming shortened V by 3 bases and J by 1 base, and 16 bases separated the two germline ends. CDR3 loop: CASSSGIWGKNTGELFF. The CDR3 DNA reads as TGCGCCAGCAGCTCGGGAATCTGGGGAAAGAACACCGGGGAGCTGTTTTTT.

This chain's CDR3 is CASSPTQIYRGSSTDTQYF. The CDR3 DNA reads as TGCGCCAGCAGCCCAACCCAAATATACAGGGGGTCGAGCACAGATACGCAGTATTTT. This chain joins TRBV5-1 and TRBJ2-3; 8 bases fit TRBD1. Germline lookup yields CDR1 SGHRS and CDR2 YFSETQ. V lost 4 bases to trimming and J lost 0 bases; unmatched junction nucleotides: 16. The CDR3 extends over 19 amino acids.

The V and J genes are TRBV20-1 and TRBJ2-2, with 7 bases lining up with TRBD2. This CDR3 spans 13 amino acids. In germline, CDR1 is DFQATT, CDR2 SNEGSKA (reference sequence). V was pared by 3 bases and J by 5 bases, with 3 bases of the junction left unmatched. The CDR3 spells CSASQRGTGELFF. CDR3 bases: TGCAGTGCTAGCCAGCGGGGTACCGGGGAGCTGTTTTTT.